The 26 T cell receptor beta chains below were found in one sample sequenced in a study of T cell repertoires in cytomegalovirus infection. The antigens of these receptors remain unknown. TCRdb ran MiXCR on the reads and lists one entry per CDR3 protein. This sample yields 300,000 to 400,000 distinct CDR3 sequences, of which almost 30% are seen a single time; approximately 20% belongs to the top ten. Specimen: cultured PBMCs, collected from culture after CMV antigen stimulation. Source of these receptors: a human donor in good health (CMV status not recorded). Some clones in this sample may be carry-over from other donors' samples.

This clonotype was counted only a few times. The rearrangement uses TRBV7-6 and TRBJ1-2, with D possibly being TRBD1 (5 bases). The CDR3 has 14 residues. V lost 0 bases, J lost 8 bases, and 13 bases lay in between. Germline assignment: CDR1 SGHVS and CDR2 FNYEAQ. Written as DNA, the CDR3 is TGTGCCAGCAGCTTAGCGGAGGGGCTGACAGGCTACACCTTC. Protein: CASSLAEGLTGYTF.

The chain links TRBV29-1 to TRBJ2-2, with D possibly TRBD2 on 6 matching bases. The CDR3 has 13 residues. Trimming removed 5 bases from V and 6 bases from J, with 13 bases in between. Germline V lookup: CDR1 SQVTM, CDR2 ANQGSEA. The CDR3 here is CSVIAVKPGELFF. DNA for the CDR3: TGCAGCGTTATAGCGGTTAAACCCGGGGAGCTGTTTTTT.

This clonotype was counted ten times or more. This rearrangement joins TRBV7-8 to TRBJ2-3; D uncertain. Germline V gives CDR1 SGHVS, CDR2 FQNEAQ. The V and J ends lost 1 base and 1 base respectively, with 6 bases between them. This CDR3 region has 14 residues. The CDR3 nucleotides read TGTGCCAGCAGCTTAGGCGTCGGCACAGATACGCAGTATTTT. It specifies CASSLGVGTDTQYF.

The rearrangement joins TRBV11-2 to TRBJ2-2, with TRBD1 matching 8 bases. The CDR3 consists of 14 residues. V shed 6 bases and J 7 bases; nucleotides not matched to a gene: 7. Germline V CDR1 and CDR2: SGHAT, FQNNGV. The CDR3 DNA reads TGTGCCAGCAGTTACCGACAGGGGTACGGGGAGCTGTTTTTT. Amino acids: CASSYRQGYGELFF.

Of note for this clonotype: One end of the junction varies from germline; a read error may be responsible. V usage is TRBV5-3 and J usage is TRBJ2-7; 7 nucleotides agree with TRBD1. TRBV5-3 has ORF status, its function being uncertain. CDR3 length: 15 residues. CDR3 protein: CASSYQQGINDEQYF. The CDR3 region has the DNA TGTGCCAGCAGCTACCAACAGGGGATTAACGACGAGCAGTACTTC.

The V gene is TRBV12-3 or TRBV12-4, the J gene TRBJ1-4, with 7 nucleotides matching TRBD1. J was trimmed by 8 bases and V by 7 bases; bases with no gene match: 10. The CDR3 extends over 14 amino acids. As DNA, the CDR3 is TGTGCCAGCACCAGCGGGACAGCAAGGGAAAAACTGTTTTTT. This gives the protein CASTSGTAREKLFF.

Regarding this clonotype: Germline and junction disagree at one end, which may indicate a read error. V is TRBV4-2 and J is TRBJ2-7, with D perhaps TRBD1 (7 bases). The CDR3 extends over 12 amino acids. CDR1 is LGHNA, CDR2 YNFKEQ, per germline. CDR3 sequence (DNA): TGTGCCAGCAGCCAAGATCGGAGGGGGCAATCCTTC. As protein: CASSQDRRGQSF.

The sample holds a few counts of this clonotype. The chain is built from TRBV11-2 and TRBJ1-2; no clear D gene. The germline CDR1 and CDR2 sequences are SGHAT and FQNNGV. The CDR3 consists of 15 residues. Deletions cut 0 bases from V and 8 bases from J, with 16 bases between. The CDR3 DNA sequence: TGTGCCAGCAGCTTAGAGGCTTCGGCCATAATGGGCTACACCTTC. As protein: CASSLEASAIMGYTF.

This sequence joins TRBV7-8 and TRBJ2-5, with D uncertain. The germline V gene has CDR1 SGHVS and CDR2 FQNEAQ. V lost 1 base, J lost 3 bases, and 6 bases lay in between. This CDR3 region has 13 residues. CDR3 amino acids: CASSLVVEETQYF. The DNA for the CDR3 is TGTGCCAGCAGCTTAGTTGTCGAAGAGACCCAGTACTTC.

This clonotype came up many times. The V gene is TRBV7-8, the J gene TRBJ1-1; D not certain. The germline V gene has CDR1 SGHVS and CDR2 FQNEAQ. V was shortened by 1 base and J by 0 bases, with 9 bases between the two germline ends. The CDR3 spans 15 residues. CDR3 bases: TGTGCCAGCAGCTTAGTATCCGGGGTGAACACTGAAGCTTTCTTT. It is translated as CASSLVSGVNTEAFF.

The genes are TRBV2 and TRBJ2-3; the D gene could be TRBD1 or TRBD2 (5 bases each). Germline V gene sequence: CDR1 SNHLY, CDR2 FYNNEI. Trimming took off 5 bases at V and 6 bases at J, with 15 bases between the two ends. This CDR3 comprises 14 residues. The CDR3 DNA follows: TGTGCCAGCAGTCGGGACCGCGGGCCCGATACGCAGTATTTT. It encodes CASSRDRGPDTQYF. Full variable domain (outside the CDR3, taken from reference TRBV2 and TRBJ2-3): EPEVTQTPSHQVTQMGQEVILRCVPISNHLYFYWYRQILGQKVEFLVSFYNNEISEKSEIFDDQFSVERPDGSNFTLKIRSTKLEDSAMYFCASSRDRGPDTQYFGPGTRLTVL.

The chain links TRBV7-3 to TRBJ2-6; weak D call: TRBD2 (5 bases). Germline-derived CDR1 and CDR2 are SGHTA and FQGTGA. The V end lost 2 bases, the J end lost 0 bases, and 11 bases lay between the germline ends. The length of the CDR3 is 17 residues. CDR3 nucleotide sequence: TGTGCCAGCAGCTTAGAGGGATTCAGCTCTGGGGCCAACGTCCTGACTTTC. Its translation is CASSLEGFSSGANVLTF.

This clonotype was picked up many times. The chain employs TRBV7-2 and TRBJ1-1, with D perhaps matching TRBD1 (5 bases). With 5 bases removed from V and 0 bases from J, the gap between germline ends came to 10 bases. CDR1 and CDR2 (germline): SGHTA, FQGNSA. The CDR3 covers 14 residues. Here the CDR3 reads CASSLGQLNTEAFF. DNA of the CDR3: TGTGCCAGCAGCCTGGGGCAGCTGAACACTGAAGCTTTCTTT. Full variable domain (outside the CDR3, taken from reference TRBV7-2 and TRBJ1-1): GAGVSQSPSNKVTEKGKDVELRCDPISGHTALYWYRQSLGQGLEFLIYFQGNSAPDKSGLPSDRFSAERTGGSVSTLTIQRTQQEDSAVYLCASSLGQLNTEAFFGQGTRLTVV.

This clonotype was counted only a few times. CDR3 region: CASSHLGGGGKNIQYF. Written as DNA, the CDR3 is TGTGCCAGCTCTCACCTGGGGGGGGGGGGCAAAAACATTCAGTACTTC. The genes are TRBV12-3 or TRBV12-4 and TRBJ2-4; the match to TRBD2 covers 7 bases. V dropped 8 bases and J dropped 3; count of bases not matched to a gene: 13. The CDR3 spans 16 residues.

The table lists this clonotype with a few counts. V and J are TRBV7-9 and TRBJ2-7; 7 bases match TRBD1. V shed 6 bases, J shed 4 bases, and the junction held 9 bases outside the gene matches. Germline CDR1 reads SEHNR; CDR2 reads FQNEAQ (reference sequence). The CDR3 loop spans 14 amino acids. CDR3 coding DNA: TGTGCCAGCAGACCCGGGACAGAGGGGTACGAGCAGTACTTC. This translates into CASRPGTEGYEQYF.

This clonotype was seen only a few times. The chain combines TRBV5-1 with TRBJ2-7; 10 nucleotides line up with TRBD1. The CDR3 has 15 residues. In germline, CDR1 is SGHRS, CDR2 YFSETQ. The ends lost 0 bases at V and 5 bases at J; junction bases unmatched: 5. CDR3 bases: TGCGCCAGCAGCTTGGGGACAGGGGGAAGAAACGAGCAGTACTTC. This encodes CASSLGTGGRNEQYF.

The gene calls are TRBV12-3 or TRBV12-4 and TRBJ2-2, with 8 positions matching TRBD1. The CDR3 loop spans 15 amino acids. With V trimmed by 6 bases and J by 4 bases, 7 bases remained unmatched. The CDR3 region is CASSLSGQGTGELFF. As DNA, the CDR3 is TGTGCCAGCAGCCTTTCCGGACAGGGCACCGGGGAGCTGTTTTTT.

The rearrangement links TRBV27 to TRBJ2-6, with D tentatively TRBD1 or TRBD2 (5 bases each). The CDR3 is 16 amino acids. CDR1 is MNHEY, CDR2 SMNVEV, per germline (reference sequence). Trimming removed 5 bases from V and 2 bases from J, with 13 bases in between. Here the CDR3 DNA reads TGTGCCAGCAGTCCTCAATGGGACGCTGGGGCCAACGTCCTGACTTTC. The encoded protein is CASSPQWDAGANVLTF.

The rearrangement uses TRBV10-3 and TRBJ2-3; TRBD2 might be the D (6 bases). Trimming stripped 3 bases from V and 10 bases from J, with 14 bases between. This CDR3 comprises 13 residues. Germline CDR1 and CDR2: ENHRY and SYGVKD. The CDR3 DNA sequence: TGTGCCATCAGTGATGCTAGCGTTATCGCGCAGTATTTT. Residues: CAISDASVIAQYF.

This clonotype has a handful of counts. This sequence joins TRBV7-6 and TRBJ2-7; 10 nucleotides agree with TRBD1. Trimming at V came to 1 base and at J to 4 bases, leaving 4 bases not matched to a gene. CDR3 length: 15 residues. The germline gives CDR1 SGHVS, CDR2 FNYEAQ. CDR3 sequence (DNA): TGTGCCAGCAGCTTAGAGCGGACAGGGGGATACGAGCAGTACTTC. Translating gives CASSLERTGGYEQYF.

The chain couples TRBV27 to TRBJ1-2; 8 nucleotides line up with TRBD1. With 5 bases clipped from V and 6 bases from J, the junction kept 5 bases outside the gene matches. Germline-derived CDR1 and CDR2 are MNHEY and SMNVEV (reference sequence). This CDR3 is built from 13 residues. CDR3 amino acids: CASSPWDRNGYTF. The CDR3 coding sequence is TGTGCCAGCAGTCCCTGGGACAGGAATGGCTACACCTTC.

This clonotype was observed many times. The rearrangement uses TRBV28 and TRBJ1-2; D call uncertain. Germline CDR1 reads MDHEN; CDR2 reads SYDVKM. Trimming stripped 2 bases from V and 4 bases from J, with 8 bases between. The CDR3 has 13 residues. This CDR3 is CASSLIRIYGYTF. CDR3 sequence (DNA): TGTGCCAGCAGTTTAATACGGATCTATGGCTACACCTTC.

The chain employs TRBV6-1 and TRBJ1-5; D might be TRBD1 (6 bases). Per germline, CDR1 MNHNS and CDR2 SASEGT. The CDR3 contains 15 residues. V was pared by 6 bases and J by 6 bases, with 18 bases between. The CDR3 here is CASSLQGPHSQPQHF. The DNA of the CDR3 is TGTGCCAGCAGCCTGCAGGGGCCCCACAGTCAGCCCCAGCATTTT.

V usage is TRBV10-3 and J usage is TRBJ2-3, with D perhaps matching TRBD1 (5 bases). This CDR3 has 12 residues. Germline-derived CDR1 and CDR2 are ENHRY and SYGVKD. Trimming stripped 3 bases from V and 14 bases from J, with 15 bases between. The CDR3 protein is CAISEGTRESYF. Written as DNA, the CDR3 is TGTGCCATCAGTGAAGGTACCAGGGAATCGTATTTT.

This clonotype was counted a few times. This chain connects TRBV6-1 to TRBJ1-2; possible D gene TRBD1, 5 bases. The V end was cut by 7 bases, the J end by 2 bases, with 14 bases between. Looked up from germline, CDR1 is MNHNS and CDR2 is SASEGT. The CDR3 totals 14 residues. The CDR3 is CASTEHDRNYGYTF. CDR3 DNA sequence: TGTGCCAGCACCGAGCATGACAGAAACTATGGCTACACCTTC.

This clonotype occurred many times. The chain carries TRBV7-9 and TRBJ1-1, with unresolved D. CDR1 and CDR2 from the germline V gene are SEHNR and FQNEAQ (reference sequence). V shed 3 bases and J shed 5 bases, with 16 bases lying between them. The CDR3 has 15 amino acids. For the CDR3, the DNA is TGTGCCAGCAGCTTCTACTCCGGAGGAGATACTGAAGCTTTCTTT. Its translation: CASSFYSGGDTEAFF. The entire variable domain, with the rest obtained from reference TRBV7-9 and TRBJ1-1, is as follows: DTGVSQNPRHKITKRGQNVTFRCDPISEHNRLYWYRQTLGQGPEFLTYFQNEAQLEKSRLLSDRFSAERPKGSFSTLEIQRTEQGDSAMYLCASSFYSGGDTEAFFGQGTRLTVV.